What follows describes a single T cell receptor (beta chain). This entry is derived from a study of blood T cell repertoires in COVID-19. Study at large: The cDNA or gDNA used as material had been derived from T cells, B-cell-depleted T cells, or PBMCs.

TCRdb keeps only in-frame clones here, not all; method: immunoSEQ multiplex PCR. The sample includes roughly 150,000 clones, around four fifths seen only once; the top ten take 9.5% to 13%. Germline assignment: CDR1 MNHEY and CDR2 SVGEGT. This CDR3 has 15 amino acids. J was trimmed by 7 bases and V by 4 bases; bases with no gene match: 10. Sequenced material: peripheral blood. The receptor's source is a human donor in a cohort sampled during active COVID-19. The J gene is TRBJ2-7, the V gene TRBV6-2 or TRBV6-3, with 10 positions matching TRBD1. The CDR3 reads CASSSWGQGPGEQYF. The CDR3 nucleotides read TGTGCCAGCAGTTCCTGGGGACAGGGGCCTGGAGAGCAGTACTTC.